This is a list of T cell receptor beta chains from one sample in a study of T cell repertoires in cytomegalovirus infection. TCRdb analysed the reads with MiXCR anew, one entry per CDR3 protein. The table has 250,000 to 300,000 distinct CDR3 sequences, approximately 15% seen once. Sequencing input: CD8+ T cells from PBMCs. The receptor set was obtained from a human donor in good health (CMV status not recorded). Some clones in this sample may be carry-over from other donors' samples. Each CDR3 is given with its conserved first and last residue. The D gene is left open where the match is weak. The size entry is marked missing in some rows and otherwise reads once, few, many or a size class.

J gene,D gene,V gene,clone size,CDR3 DNA,CDR3 protein
TRBJ1-1,NA,TRBV4-1,NA,TGCGCCAGCAGCCACGGACCTCTTCTGAACACTGAAGCTTTCTTT,CASSHGPLLNTEAFF
TRBJ1-1,NA,TRBV4-1,NA,TGCGCCAGCAGCCAAGATATCGGCAGGACGTACACTGAAGCTTTCTTT,CASSQDIGRTYTEAFF
TRBJ1-1,NA,TRBV11-2,few,TGTGCCAGCAGCTCCAGTGGACCGAACACTGAAGCTTTCTTT,CASSSSGPNTEAFF
TRBJ1-2,NA,TRBV2,NA,TGTGCCAGCAGTGGGGAGCTAGCTAACTATGGCTACACCTTC,CASSGELANYGYTF
TRBJ1-1,TRBD1,TRBV28,many,TGTGCCAGCAGTTCAGGGGGGATGAACACTGAAGCTTTCTTT,CASSSGGMNTEAFF
TRBJ2-6,TRBD1,TRBV6-2/TRBV6-3,few,TGTGCCAGCACGGACAGGGACTCTGGGGCCAACGTCCTGACTTTC,CASTDRDSGANVLTF
TRBJ2-7,NA,TRBV20-1,few,TGCAGTGCTAGAGATTATACAGGGAGCTCCTACGAGCAGTACTTC,CSARDYTGSSYEQYF
TRBJ1-3,TRBD1,TRBV7-9,few,TGTGCCAGCAGCTTCGAGGACAGGGGTGCTGGAAACACCATATATTTT,CASSFEDRGAGNTIYF
TRBJ2-3,TRBD1,TRBV7-6,many,TGTGCCAGCGCCGGGACAGGGGAGGCAGATACGCAGTATTTT,CASAGTGEADTQYF
TRBJ2-7,NA,TRBV4-1,NA,TGCGCCAGCAGCCAAGCCGACAGCCGCTACGAGCAGTACTTC,CASSQADSRYEQYF
TRBJ2-1,TRBD1,TRBV9,many,TGTGCCAGCAGCGTAGGAGGGGGACAGGTGAAGGAGCAGTTCTTC,CASSVGGGQVKEQFF
TRBJ2-7,NA,TRBV29-1,few,TGCAGCGTTGAAGATCTCGGGTACGAGCAGTACTTC,CSVEDLGYEQYF
TRBJ2-1,NA,TRBV11-2,few,TGTGCCAGCAGCTTATATGGGGGAGGCTACAATGAGCAGTTCTTC,CASSLYGGGYNEQFF
TRBJ2-1,NA,TRBV7-6,many,TGTGCCAGCAGCTTTCAACAGTTGTACTCCTACAATGAGCAGTTCTTC,CASSFQQLYSYNEQFF
TRBJ1-4,TRBD1,TRBV9,few,TGTGCCAGCAGCCATAATTTATCCCCAGACGACCGGGACAGGGGACCAACTAATGAAAAACTGTTTTTT,CASSHNLSPDDRDRGPTNEKLFF
TRBJ2-5,TRBD1,TRBV20-1,NA,TGCAGTGCTAACAGGGGGCGAGGACAAGAGACCCAGTACTTC,CSANRGRGQETQYF
TRBJ2-1,TRBD2,TRBV25-1,NA,TGTGCCAGCAGTGAATTCTTTCCTAGCGGGGACGATGAGCAGTTCTTC,CASSEFFPSGDDEQFF
TRBJ1-5,NA,TRBV20-1,few,TGCAGTGCCGCCGACCGGGTGGAAGCTCAGCCCCAGCATTTT,CSAADRVEAQPQHF
TRBJ2-5,NA,TRBV12-3/TRBV12-4,many,TGTGCCAGCAGAAGTACCCAAGAGACCCAGTACTTC,CASRSTQETQYF
TRBJ2-5,NA,TRBV7-9,many,TGTGCCAGCAGTCGGACAGACCAAGATACCCAGTACTTC,CASSRTDQDTQYF
TRBJ2-3,NA,TRBV6-6,NA,TGTGCCAGCAGTTTGGACAGTCTCTGGGATACGCAGTATTTT,CASSLDSLWDTQYF
TRBJ2-7,TRBD1,TRBV10-3,NA,TGTGCCATCAGGGAGGGACAGGGGAACTCCTACGAGCAGTACTTC,CAIREGQGNSYEQYF
TRBJ2-3,NA,TRBV7-9,few,TGTGCCAGCAGCTCCGACGGACTCACAGATACGCAGTATTTT,CASSSDGLTDTQYF
TRBJ2-2,NA,TRBV7-2,few,TGTGCCAGCAGCTTAGGGGGCGGGGCGAACACCGGGGAGCTGTTTTTT,CASSLGGGANTGELFF
TRBJ2-1,TRBD2,TRBV24-1,few,TGTGCCACCAGACCGTCCGGGAGCGGGGGGGCCAGGATGGTGAATGAGCAGTTCTTC,CATRPSGSGGARMVNEQFF